This TCR beta chain was sequenced during a study of cytomegalovirus exposure and HLA in healthy donors. Study results and limitations: Information on immune exposure was restricted to one variable (CMV serostatus). Overall, some 160 TCR beta chains were annotated as cytomegalovirus-associated. Another analysis was done later, and it associated roughly 15,000 TCR beta sequences with HLA alleles at 0.05 false discovery rate.

The germline V and J ends were trimmed by 3 bases and 2 bases, with 14 bases remaining between them. Looked up from germline, CDR1 is SGHDT and CDR2 is YYEEEE. This CDR3 has 15 amino acids. Regarding this clone: Its antigen is not known.

Primers included in the PCR were 60 Vbeta and 13 Jbeta primers. Generated by immunoSEQ multiplex PCR, the TCRdb table keeps only in-frame clones and is missing some. The top ten clones hold 3.1% of a sample with approximately 110,000 clones, approximately 79% of them seen once. V gene TRBV5-6 combines with J gene TRBJ2-5; maybe TRBD2 (6 bases). Sample: PBMCs. This receptor was obtained from a woman aged 40-49 years in good health and CMV-seronegative. The chain's CDR3 is CASSWWEVGQETQYF. As DNA, the CDR3 is TGTGCCAGCAGCTGGTGGGAGGTAGGACAAGAGACCCAGTACTTC.